Presented here are 8 T cell receptor beta chains from one specimen sequenced in a study of PD-1 blockade in mismatch repair-deficient tumors (dated by TCRdb to 2015 to 2018). Libraries were constructed by the immunoSEQ multiplex PCR assay. Drawn from immuneACCESS, this table holds only the in-frame rearrangements with V and J called that TCRdb kept. Clones are partly lost; checked studies trace under half to an unresolved V gene and leave the rest unexplained. Counted in this sample were about 51,000 clones; roughly 80% of them appeared once. About 8.3% of the sample belongs to the ten largest clones. The sequenced sample was peripheral blood, obtained 20 weeks after starting pembrolizumab. The receptors stem from an adult with mismatch repair-deficient cancer.

This clone is a singleton in its sample. The chain combines TRBV4-2 with TRBJ1-3, with D possibly being TRBD1 (5 bases). The CDR3 runs to 17 residues. The germline V and J ends were trimmed by 3 bases and 1 base, with 16 bases remaining between them. CDR1 and CDR2 from the germline V gene are LGHNA and YNFKEQ. The CDR3 nucleotides are TGTGCCAGCAGCCATTGGAACAGTGAGGGGTCTGGAAACACCATATATTTT. It yields the protein CASSHWNSEGSGNTIYF.

The genes are TRBV5-6 and TRBJ2-1; D is unclear. From germline, CDR1 is SGHDT and CDR2 YYEEEE. The CDR3 contains 14 residues. Trimming left V 0 bases short and J 7 bases short, with 11 bases between. The DNA of the CDR3 is TGTGCCAGCAGCTTGGGTGGGAAGGGTAATGAGCAGTTCTTC. Residues: CASSLGGKGNEQFF.

The chain joins TRBV19 to TRBJ2-7; tentative D call: TRBD1 (6 bases). CDR1 is LNHDA, CDR2 SQIVND, per germline (reference sequence). The CDR3 loop spans 13 amino acids. V shed 5 bases and J shed 2 bases, with 10 bases lying between them. CDR3 DNA: TGTGCCAGTAGTGCCGGGACACCCTACGAGCAGTACTTC. It translates to CASSAGTPYEQYF. The full variable domain, rest sourced from reference TRBV19 and TRBJ2-7, is DGGITQSPKYLFRKEGQNVTLSCEQNLNHDAMYWYRQDPGQGLRLIYYSQIVNDFQKGDIAEGYSVSREKKESFPLTVTSAQKNPTAFYLCASSAGTPYEQYFGPGTRLTVT.

V and J are TRBV7-9 and TRBJ2-3, with 10 bases aligning to TRBD2. CDR1 SEHNR and CDR2 FQNEAQ come from the germline V gene (reference sequence). This CDR3 is built from 17 residues. The V gene end was trimmed by 4 bases and the J gene end by 4 bases; junction bases not matched to a gene: 11. The CDR3 nucleotides read TGTGCCAGCAGCTGGCCCACTAGCGGGAATCTGGCAGATACGCAGTATTTT. This encodes CASSWPTSGNLADTQYF.

The V gene is TRBV7-8, the J gene TRBJ1-4; 8 bases match TRBD1. V shed 2 bases and J 7 bases; nucleotides not matched to a gene: 3. The CDR3 has 14 amino acids. Germline CDR1 SGHVS, CDR2 FQNEAQ. This CDR3 reads CASSLTGGGEKLFF. The CDR3, as DNA: TGTGCCAGCAGCTTAACAGGGGGAGGTGAAAAACTGTTTTTT.

The rearrangement links TRBV2 to TRBJ2-5; D could derive from TRBD1 or TRBD2 (5 bases each). Per the germline V gene, CDR1 is SNHLY and CDR2 is FYNNEI. This CDR3 has 14 amino acids. V was clipped by 2 bases and J by 4 bases, with 11 bases between them. CDR3 nucleotides: TGTGCCAGCAGTGAACTGAGGGGCGGAGAGACCCAGTACTTC. Translating it yields CASSELRGGETQYF.

The chain has TRBV9 and TRBJ2-5; TRBD1 aligns across 9 bases. In germline, CDR1 is SGDLS, CDR2 YYNGEE. The length of the CDR3 is 16 residues. The V and J ends lost 1 base and 0 bases, in that order; junction bases with no gene match: 4. CDR3 residues: CASSVTGTGYQETQYF. CDR3 DNA: TGTGCCAGCAGCGTAACCGGGACAGGGTACCAAGAGACCCAGTACTTC. Combining the CDR3 with reference TRBV9 and TRBJ2-5 gives the whole variable domain DSGVTQTPKHLITATGQRVTLRCSPRSGDLSVYWYQQSLDQGLQFLIQYYNGEERAKGNILERFSAQQFPDLHSELNLSSLELGDSALYFCASSVTGTGYQETQYFGPGTRLLVL.

The chain employs TRBV6-5 and TRBJ2-1, with D perhaps TRBD2 (5 bases). Germline CDR1 and CDR2: MNHEY and SVGAGI. With 2 bases removed from V and 3 bases from J, the gap between germline ends came to 14 bases. The CDR3 has 16 amino acids. CDR3 DNA: TGTGCCAGCAGTTACGGGAGATATAGCGTCTACAATGAGCAGTTCTTC. Its translation is CASSYGRYSVYNEQFF.